One T cell receptor (beta chain) is described in this entry. There is no known antigen for this receptor. No much larger clone exists at a distance of one base, and base qualities are not known. Library creation used the immunoSEQ multiplex PCR assay. TCRdb mirrors the immuneACCESS table, restricted to in-frame sequences. Some clones are absent from its copies; in checked studies, under half trace to an unresolved V gene, and the reason for the others is unknown. Recorded for this sample are over 350,000 clones; 95% of them occurred a single time. 0.015% to 0.02% of the sample is in the top ten clones. The data belong to a study of shared T cell receptors in the human thymus (dated by TCRdb to the early 2020s). Notes on the research overall: The study examined how self-reactive, shared T-cell receptor alpha chains are generated in the human thymus.

From the cysteine through the phenylalanine, the CDR3 covers 15 amino acids. Only the CDR3 DNA stays, 45 bases, in frame from base 1. Based on the germline V gene, the CDR1 and CDR2 sequences are MNHEY and SVGAGI. Trimming removed 6 bases from V and 4 bases from J; the gene matches leave 5 bases unexplained. The sequence came from a human donor. Sequences were obtained from thymocytes. The chain is encoded by TRBV6-5 joined to TRBJ2-1, with 11 middle bases fitting TRBD2. The sequenced DNA is TGTGCCAGCAGGGAGCTAGCGGGAGGTTACAATGAGCAGTTCTTC. It translates to CASRELAGGYNEQFF.